Below, 13 T cell receptor beta chains from the same sample are listed, as sequenced in a study of CD8 T cells in Susac syndrome. The RNA input was 0.5 to 1 ug, and it was reverse transcribed with random hexamers. TCRdb ran MiXCR on the immunoSEQ multiplex PCR reads and lists one entry per CDR3 protein. The sample shows under 200,000 distinct CDR3 sequences, roughly 95% of them seen only once. The sequenced material came from CD4+ T cells from PBMCs. The receptors originated from a human donor with Susac syndrome.

J is TRBJ1-5 and V is TRBV12-3 or TRBV12-4, with D uncertain. With 3 bases removed from V and 7 bases from J, the gap between germline ends came to 10 bases. This CDR3 is built from 13 residues. This CDR3 reads CASSFSLAQPQHF. In DNA, the CDR3 is TGTGCCAGCAGTTTCAGTCTGGCGCAGCCCCAGCATTTT.

The rearrangement uses TRBV5-1 and TRBJ2-3; 9 bases match TRBD1. Per the germline V gene, CDR1 is SGHRS and CDR2 is YFSETQ. The ends lost 4 bases at V and 3 bases at J; junction bases unmatched: 6. This CDR3 is built from 15 residues. The CDR3 region has the DNA TGCGCCAGCAGCCTCGGACAGGGGCGAACAGATACGCAGTATTTT. Encoded protein: CASSLGQGRTDTQYF.

This chain links TRBV12-3 or TRBV12-4 with TRBJ1-1, with D tentatively TRBD1 (5 bases). CDR3 size: 15 residues. Trimming removed 1 base at V and 4 bases at J, with 13 bases between. The CDR3 DNA follows: TGTGCCAGCAGTTTAGTGACAGACGGGAGCACTGAAGCTTTCTTT. Its protein product is CASSLVTDGSTEAFF.

The chain employs TRBV6-5 and TRBJ1-4; weak D call: TRBD1 (5 bases). The germline gives CDR1 MNHEY, CDR2 SVGAGI. The CDR3 covers 17 residues. The V and J ends lost 0 bases and 0 bases respectively, with 11 bases between them. As DNA, the CDR3 is TGTGCCAGCAGTTACTCCGGGACGGTGGCAACTAATGAAAAACTGTTTTTT. Residues: CASSYSGTVATNEKLFF.

The rearrangement links TRBV12-3 or TRBV12-4 to TRBJ2-1, with 9 nucleotides matching TRBD2. The CDR3 runs 14 residues. V dropped 5 bases and J dropped 7; count of bases not matched to a gene: 6. The CDR3 nucleotides are TGTGCCAGCAGTAAGACTAGCGGAGCAAATGAGCAGTTCTTC. Protein: CASSKTSGANEQFF.

CDR3 in amino acids: CASSGDRISSYEQYF. The CDR3 nucleotides are TGTGCCAGCTCAGGGGACAGGATAAGCTCCTACGAGCAGTACTTC. The chain recombines TRBV18 with TRBJ2-7; 8 positions match TRBD1. Germline loops: CDR1 KGHSH, CDR2 LQKENI. V gave up 5 bases and J gave up 0 bases; unmatched junction bases: 6. There are 15 residues in the CDR3.

The chain has TRBV11-1 and TRBJ2-1; TRBD1 aligns across 7 bases. Trimming cost V 6 bases and J 5 bases; bases outside gene matches: 7. This CDR3 spans 14 amino acids. Germline-derived CDR1 and CDR2 are SGHAT and FQDESV (reference sequence). The CDR3 spells CASRGTVLDNEQFF. Written as DNA, the CDR3 is TGTGCCAGCAGGGGGACAGTACTTGACAATGAGCAGTTCTTC.

The chain joins TRBV10-3 to TRBJ2-1; 8 bases are a match to TRBD2. The CDR3 runs 13 residues. CDR1 is ENHRY and CDR2 is SYGVKD in the germline V gene. V trimming: 5 bases; J trimming: 8 bases; junction bases outside the gene matches: 5. CDR3 sequence: CAISFSGDDEQFF. In DNA form, the CDR3 reads TGTGCCATCAGTTTTAGCGGGGACGATGAGCAGTTCTTC.

The V gene is TRBV13, the J gene TRBJ2-7; TRBD1 matches 7 bases. The CDR3 spans 16 residues. V shed 5 bases, J shed 0 bases, and the junction held 10 bases outside the gene matches. The V gene's germline CDR1 is PRHDT and CDR2 FYEKMQ (reference sequence). The CDR3 region is CASSRGPTGYSYEQYF. DNA for the CDR3: TGTGCCAGCAGCCGGGGCCCGACAGGGTACTCCTACGAGCAGTACTTC.

The chain combines TRBV5-6 with TRBJ1-1, with 8 nucleotides matching TRBD1. The CDR3 runs to 15 residues. Losses at the gene ends were 3 bases for V and 6 bases for J; bases not matched to a gene: 10. The germline V gene encodes CDR1 SGHDT and CDR2 YYEEEE. The CDR3 here is CASSSFRGPGAEAFF. CDR3 DNA sequence: TGTGCCAGCAGCTCATTCAGGGGGCCTGGCGCTGAAGCTTTCTTT.

This clonotype was counted a single time. The CDR3: CSVLDRNSNYGYTF. CDR3 coding DNA: TGCAGCGTCCTAGACAGAAACTCTAACTATGGCTACACCTTC. The V gene is TRBV29-1, the J gene TRBJ1-2, with a weak D call TRBD1 (5 bases). V gave up 6 bases and J gave up 0 bases, with 14 bases separating them. The CDR3 spans 14 residues. Germline V gene data show CDR1 as SQVTM and CDR2 as ANQGSEA.

The rearrangement links TRBV19 to TRBJ1-5, with 10 bases that match TRBD1. Germline V gives CDR1 LNHDA, CDR2 SQIVND (reference sequence). This CDR3 is 14 amino acids long. J gave up 8 bases and V 1 base, and 2 bases lay outside the gene matches. The CDR3 reads CASSIGDRGEPQHF. In DNA, the CDR3 is TGTGCCAGTAGTATAGGGGACAGGGGCGAGCCCCAGCATTTT.

The genes are TRBV24-1 and TRBJ2-3; D gene ambiguous. The germline V gene has CDR1 KGHDR and CDR2 SFDVKD. The germline V and J ends were trimmed by 2 bases and 0 bases, with 11 bases remaining between them. CDR3 size: 16 residues. CDR3 nucleotide sequence: TGTGCCACCAGTGATTCGGCGGCGGATAGCACAGATACGCAGTATTTT. Encoded protein: CATSDSAADSTDTQYF.